The 6 T cell receptor beta chains given below trace back to one sample, sequenced in a study of blood T cell repertoires in COVID-19. Clones were read by immunoSEQ multiplex PCR, and TCRdb kept only the in-frame ones, dropping some. The sample records fewer than 500,000 clones, roughly 90% being singletons. What was sequenced was peripheral blood. Source of these receptors: a young man with COVID-19, enrolled during active disease.

This sequence joins TRBV5-4 and TRBJ2-5; possible D gene TRBD2, 5 bases. The CDR3 loop spans 13 amino acids. V was shortened by 0 bases and J by 5 bases, with 8 bases between the two germline ends. CDR1 SGHNT and CDR2 YYREEE come from the germline V gene (reference sequence). CDR3: CASSLASFETQYF. The DNA of the CDR3 is TGTGCCAGCAGCTTGGCTAGCTTTGAGACCCAGTACTTC. Full variable domain (outside the CDR3, taken from reference TRBV5-4 and TRBJ2-5): ETGVTQSPTHLIKTRGQQVTLRCSSQSGHNTVSWYQQALGQGPQFIFQYYREEENGRGNFPPRFSGLQFPNYSSELNVNALELDDSALYLCASSLASFETQYFGPGTRLLVL.

Turning to this clone: The same CDR3 arises from other DNA sequences in this sample as well. The genes are TRBV27 and TRBJ2-7, with TRBD2 identical over 9 bases. This CDR3 contains 13 residues. Germline V gives CDR1 MNHEY, CDR2 SMNVEV (reference sequence). V lost 2 bases, J lost 4 bases, and 0 bases stayed unmatched. CDR3 sequence (DNA): TGTGCCAGCAGTTTACTAGCGGGATACGAGCAGTACTTC. Translated: CASSLLAGYEQYF.

The chain links TRBV9 to TRBJ2-1; D unclear. Germline V CDR1 and CDR2: SGDLS, YYNGEE. V gave up 0 bases and J gave up 6 bases, with 4 bases separating them. This CDR3 region has 12 residues. The CDR3 DNA is TGTGCCAGCAGCGTAGTATCCAATGAGCAGTTCTTC. This codes for CASSVVSNEQFF. The full variable domain, in which reference TRBV9 and TRBJ2-1 provide the parts outside the CDR3, is DSGVTQTPKHLITATGQRVTLRCSPRSGDLSVYWYQQSLDQGLQFLIQYYNGEERAKGNILERFSAQQFPDLHSELNLSSLELGDSALYFCASSVVSNEQFFGPGTRLTVL.

This clone was observed a handful of times. The chain employs TRBV9 and TRBJ1-1, with no clear D. Germline CDR1 is SGDLS and CDR2 is YYNGEE. The CDR3 consists of 14 residues. The germline V and J ends were trimmed by 0 bases and 5 bases, with 11 bases remaining between them. The CDR3 reads CASSVEGRETEAFF. In DNA, the CDR3 is TGTGCCAGCAGCGTAGAAGGGAGGGAAACTGAAGCTTTCTTT. The full variable domain, completed using reference TRBV9 and TRBJ1-1, is DSGVTQTPKHLITATGQRVTLRCSPRSGDLSVYWYQQSLDQGLQFLIQYYNGEERAKGNILERFSAQQFPDLHSELNLSSLELGDSALYFCASSVEGRETEAFFGQGTRLTVV.

The table lists this clone with a count of one. V usage is TRBV5-5 and J usage is TRBJ1-1; D is ambiguous. Between the trimmed V and J ends, which lost 4 bases and 0 bases, there was a span of 13 bases. This CDR3 spans 15 amino acids. From germline, CDR1 is SGHKS and CDR2 YYEKEE (reference sequence). Written as DNA, the CDR3 is TGTGCCAGCAGCCTAGTCCTGGTCGTGAACACTGAAGCTTTCTTT. Amino acids: CASSLVLVVNTEAFF.

The DNA for the CDR3 is TGTGCTAGTGGTCTCCGACTAGCGGGGGCTGGGTACAATGAGCAGTTCTTC. Residues: CASGLRLAGAGYNEQFF. The V and J genes are TRBV12-5 and TRBJ2-1, with TRBD2 matching over 12 bases. V lost 5 bases, J lost 4 bases, and 9 bases stayed unmatched. Germline V gives CDR1 LGHNT, CDR2 FRNRAP. This CDR3 comprises 17 residues.